Described below is a single T cell receptor (beta chain) sequence and its context. The antigen remains undetermined. At one of its ends the junction is not consistent with the germline gene, which may arise from a read error. The data stem from a study of radiation and T cells in renal cell carcinoma. About the research overall: Nephrectomy followed 15 Gy stereotactic body radiation by 4 weeks. Study-wide findings and caveats: No pretreatment tumor biopsies were available for baseline clonotypes. From baseline, blood top tumor clonotypes peaked at 2 weeks post-radiation.

The time point is: baseline pretreatment blood. Regarding treatment: 15 Gy SBRT to primary tumor, nephrectomy 4 weeks later. TCRdb keeps only in-frame clones here, not all; method: immunoSEQ multiplex PCR. The repertoire includes about 95,000 clones, about 88% of them detected once, and almost 8% sits in the top ten. CDR3 length: 16 residues. The germline CDR1 and CDR2 sequences are SSHAT and FNYEAQ (reference sequence). The specimen was blood, collected from a patient whose treatment included radiotherapy and nephrectomy. The TCR was taken from a man aged 50 to 59 with renal cell carcinoma. The rearrangement links TRBV7-7 to TRBJ2-5, with D possibly matching TRBD2 (5 bases). The CDR3 loop reads CASSPPGLAGQETQYF. As DNA, the CDR3 is TGTGCTAGCAGCCCCCCCGGCCTAGCTGGACAAGAGACCCAGTACTTC. Filled out from reference TRBV7-7 and TRBJ2-5, the complete variable domain reads GAGVSQSPRYKVTKRGQDVTLRCDPISSHATLYWYQQALGQGPEFLTYFNYEAQPDKSGLPSDRFSAERPEGSISTLTIQRTEQRDSAMYRCASSPPGLAGQETQYFGPGTRLLVL.